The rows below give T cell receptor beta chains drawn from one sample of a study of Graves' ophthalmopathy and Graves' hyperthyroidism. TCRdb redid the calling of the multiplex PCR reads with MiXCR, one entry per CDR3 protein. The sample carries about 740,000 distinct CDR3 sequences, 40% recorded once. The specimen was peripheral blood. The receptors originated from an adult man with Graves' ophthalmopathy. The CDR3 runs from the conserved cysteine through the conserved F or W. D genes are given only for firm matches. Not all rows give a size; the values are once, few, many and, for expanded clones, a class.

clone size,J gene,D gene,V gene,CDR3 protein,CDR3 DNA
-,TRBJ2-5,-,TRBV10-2,CASRISEGTHNEQFF,TGCGCCAGCCGAATTAGCGAAGGTACCCACAATGAGCAATTCTTC
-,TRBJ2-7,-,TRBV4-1,CASSQDYSPYEQYF,TGCGCCAGCAGCCAAGATTATTCACCCTACGAGCAGTACTTC
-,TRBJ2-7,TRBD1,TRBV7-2,CASSWATGGYYEQYF,TGTGCCAGCAGCTGGGCGACAGGGGGTTATTACGAGCAGTACTTC
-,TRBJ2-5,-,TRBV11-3,CASSFPPIQETQYF,TGTGCCAGCAGTTTTCCCCCGATCCAAGAGACCCAGTACTTC
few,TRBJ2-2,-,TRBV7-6,CASSLGGGQKTGELFF,TGTGCCAGCAGCTTAGGGGGGGGACAGAAGACCGGGGAGCTGTTTTTT
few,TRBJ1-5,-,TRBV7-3,CASSLYRDQPQHF,TGTGCCAGCAGCTTATACAGGGATCAGCCCCAGCATTTT
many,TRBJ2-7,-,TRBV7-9,CASSSESGEQYF,TGTGCCAGCAGCTCAGAGTCGGGTGAGCAGTACTTC
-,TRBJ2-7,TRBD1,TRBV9,CASSTTTGEPYEQYF,TGTGCCAGCAGCACAACCACAGGGGAACCCTACGAGCAGTACTTC
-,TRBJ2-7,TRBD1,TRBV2,CASSSDRVVSYEQYF,TGTGCCAGCAGCTCCGACAGGGTGGTGTCCTACGAGCAGTACTTC
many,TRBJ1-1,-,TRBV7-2,CASSLDYRNTEAFF,TGTGCCAGCAGCTTAGATTACAGGAACACTGAAGCTTTCTTT
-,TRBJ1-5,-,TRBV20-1,CSARISDVNQPQHF,TGCAGTGCTAGGATCTCGGACGTCAATCAGCCCCAGCATTTT
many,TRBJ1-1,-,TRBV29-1,CSVRDTVNTEAFF,TGCAGCGTTAGGGATACGGTGAACACTGAAGCTTTCTTT
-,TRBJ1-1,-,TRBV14,CASSWGRENTEAFF,TGTGCCAGCAGTTGGGGGAGGGAGAACACTGAAGCTTTCTTT
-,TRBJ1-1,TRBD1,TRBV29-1,CSVETGGF,TGCAGCGTTGAGACAGGGGGGTTT
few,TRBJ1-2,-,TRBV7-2,CASSHPDRNYGYTF,TGCGCCAGCAGCCATCCCGACCGGAACTATGGCTACACCTTC
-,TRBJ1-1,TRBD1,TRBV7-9,CASSANRGGMNTEAFF,TGTGCCAGCAGCGCCAACAGGGGCGGGATGAACACTGAAGCTTTCTTT
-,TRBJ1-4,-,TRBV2,CASIRGSGALF,TGTGCCAGCATAAGAGGGAGCGGGGCTCTTTTT
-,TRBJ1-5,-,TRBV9,CASSGDTNQPQHF,TGTGCCAGCAGCGGTGACACAAATCAGCCCCAGCATTTT
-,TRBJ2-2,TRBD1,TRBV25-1,CASSFDRGNTGELFF,TGTGCCAGCAGTTTCGACAGGGGTAACACCGGGGAGCTGTTTTTT
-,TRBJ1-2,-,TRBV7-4,CASSAGAREYGYTF,TGTGCCAGCAGCGCGGGAGCAAGAGAGTATGGCTACACCTTC
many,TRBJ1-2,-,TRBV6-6,CASTQGYGYTF,TGTGCCAGCACCCAGGGATATGGCTACACCTTC
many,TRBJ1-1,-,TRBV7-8,CASSLAGLRGTEAFF,TGTGCCAGCAGCTTAGCCGGCCTCCGGGGCACTGAAGCTTTCTTT
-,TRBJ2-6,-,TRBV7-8,CASSDQAGGGANVLTF,TGTGCCAGCAGTGACCAGGCGGGCGGTGGGGCCAACGTCCTGACTTTC
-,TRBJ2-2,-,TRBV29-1,CSVASGANTGELFF,TGCAGCGTTGCCAGCGGAGCGAACACCGGGGAGCTGTTTTTT
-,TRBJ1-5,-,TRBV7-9,CASSSHTSGFRGQPQHF,TGTGCCAGCAGCTCCCACACTTCAGGGTTTCGGGGGCAGCCCCAGCATTTT
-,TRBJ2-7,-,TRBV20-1,CSAWGLHYEQYF,TGCAGTGCTTGGGGACTCCACTACGAGCAGTACTTC
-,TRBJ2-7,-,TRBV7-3,CASSLRAGATYEQYF,TGTGCCAGCAGCTTAAGGGCAGGAGCGACCTACGAGCAGTACTTC
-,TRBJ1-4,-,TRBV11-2,CASSFLGGGTEKLFF,TGTGCCAGCAGCTTCCTGGGGGGAGGCACCGAAAAACTGTTTTTT
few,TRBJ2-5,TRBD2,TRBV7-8,CASSSPPLAGVRETQYF,TGTGCCAGCAGCTCCCCCCCACTAGCGGGGGTACGAGAGACCCAGTACTTC
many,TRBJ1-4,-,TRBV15,CATSGRGGREKLFF,TGTGCCACCAGCGGGCGGGGGGGGCGTGAAAAACTGTTTTTT
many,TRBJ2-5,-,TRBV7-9,CASSLGKQETQYF,TGTGCCAGCAGCTTAGGAAAACAAGAGACCCAGTACTTC
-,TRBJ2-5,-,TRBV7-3,CASSLIPDQETQYF,TGTGCCAGCAGCTTAATTCCAGACCAAGAGACCCAGTACTTC
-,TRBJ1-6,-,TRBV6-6,CATRSIYNSPLHF,TGTGCCACTCGTTCTATCTATAATTCACCCCTCCACTTT
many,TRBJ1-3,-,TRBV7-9,CASSFGTPSGNTIYF,TGTGCCAGCAGCTTCGGGACCCCAAGCGGAAACACCATATATTTT
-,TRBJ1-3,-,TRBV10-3,CAISRPGNTIYF,TGTGCCATCAGTCGACCTGGAAACACCATATATTTT
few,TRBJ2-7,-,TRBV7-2,CASSQDDGREQYF,TGTGCCAGCAGCCAAGACGACGGTCGCGAGCAGTACTTC
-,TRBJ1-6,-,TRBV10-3,CASSYPTDRVHSPLHF,TGTGCCAGCAGTTACCCAACGGACAGAGTACATTCACCCCTCCACTTT
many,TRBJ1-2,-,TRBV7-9,CASSNLWVGYGYTF,TGTGCCAGCAGCAATTTATGGGTCGGCTATGGCTACACCTTC
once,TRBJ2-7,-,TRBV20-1,CSAKISTTSYEQYF,TGCAGTGCCAAAATCTCTACCACGTCCTACGAGCAGTACTTC
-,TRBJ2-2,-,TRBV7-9,CASSQETHTGELFF,TGTGCCAGCAGCCAAGAGACCCACACCGGGGAGCTGTTTTTT
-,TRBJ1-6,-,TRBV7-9,CASSPRRGGEYSPLHF,TGTGCCAGCAGCCCCCGACGGGGAGGGGAGTATTCACCCCTCCACTTT
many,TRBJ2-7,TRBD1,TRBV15,CATSRDMGQLNQYF,TGTGCCACCAGCAGAGATATGGGACAGCTAAATCAGTACTTC
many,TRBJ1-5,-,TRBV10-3,CAAGLEWSNQPQHF,TGTGCCGCGGGCCTCGAGTGGAGCAATCAGCCCCAGCATTTT
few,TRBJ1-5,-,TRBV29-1,CSSESGQNQPQHF,TGCAGCAGTGAGTCAGGGCAAAATCAGCCCCAGCATTTT
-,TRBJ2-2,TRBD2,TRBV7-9,CASSPGLAGFTGELFF,TGTGCCAGCAGCCCGGGACTAGCGGGATTTACCGGGGAGCTGTTTTTT
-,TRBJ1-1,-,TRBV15,CATSRARGIGAFF,TGTGCCACCAGCAGAGCTCGGGGGATAGGAGCTTTCTTT
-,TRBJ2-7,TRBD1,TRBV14,CASSQEGTGLRHEQYF,TGTGCCAGCAGCCAGGAAGGGACAGGGTTACGCCACGAGCAGTACTTC
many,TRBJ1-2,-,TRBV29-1,CSVESYGYTF,TGCAGCGTTGAAAGCTATGGCTACACCTTC
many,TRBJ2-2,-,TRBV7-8,CASSLVSEYSTGELFF,TGTGCCAGCAGCTTAGTATCAGAGTATAGCACCGGGGAGCTGTTTTTT
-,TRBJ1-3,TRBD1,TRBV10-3,CAISEQGAGSGNTIYF,TGTGCCATCAGTGAGCAGGGGGCAGGTTCTGGAAACACCATATATTTT
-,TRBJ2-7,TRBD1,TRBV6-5,CASSWDSQLYEQYF,TGTGCCAGCAGTTGGGACAGCCAGCTATACGAGCAGTACTTC
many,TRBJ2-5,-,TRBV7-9,CASSQDFQETQYF,TGCGCCAGCAGCCAGGACTTCCAAGAGACCCAGTACTTC
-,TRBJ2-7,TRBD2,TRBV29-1,CSVEAGQRGPNEQYF,TGCAGCGTTGAAGCAGGACAGCGGGGGCCTAACGAGCAGTACTTC